This entry lists 20 T cell receptor beta chains sequenced from one sample in a study of type 1 regulatory T cells. Via MiXCR, TCRdb re-called the reads, giving one row per CDR3 protein. The sample lists 90,000 to 100,000 distinct CDR3 sequences, about a third occurring once. Sequencing was done on a sample of CD4+ T cells, either the whole sample or a sorted fraction (not recorded which). The receptors derive from a human donor in good health.

The chain combines TRBV6-5 with TRBJ1-1; the D gene is possibly TRBD1 (5 bases). Germline CDR1 and CDR2: MNHEY and SVGAGI. Trimming stripped 6 bases from V and 0 bases from J, with 8 bases between. The CDR3 length is 13 residues. In DNA form, the CDR3 reads TGTGCCAGCAGGCAGACAGTGAACACTGAAGCTTTCTTT. The encoded protein is CASRQTVNTEAFF.

This clonotype was recorded a few times. This chain uses TRBV20-1 with TRBJ1-5, with D perhaps TRBD1 (5 bases). This CDR3 spans 14 amino acids. CDR1 is DFQATT and CDR2 is SNEGSKA in the germline V gene (reference sequence). V lost 1 base to trimming and J lost 2 bases, with 9 bases between them. Here the CDR3 reads CSARARGGNQPQHF. CDR3 DNA: TGCAGTGCTAGAGCAAGGGGAGGCAATCAGCCCCAGCATTTT.

On this clonotype: In this CDR3 the conserved last residue, phenylalanine or tryptophan, is missing, so a read error is likely. The DNA of the CDR3 is TGTGCCAGCAAATGGGGGGTTCCAAACAATGAGCAGTTCTCC. This sequence encodes CASKWGVPNNEQFS. This rearrangement joins TRBV28 to TRBJ2-1; a weak D match, TRBD2 (6 bases). The germline gives CDR1 MDHEN, CDR2 SYDVKM. V was trimmed by 7 bases and J by 5 bases, leaving 15 bases between them. The CDR3 runs 14 residues.

This chain joins TRBV2 and TRBJ2-3; 11 nucleotides match TRBD2. V was pared by 11 bases and J by 4 bases, with 5 bases of the junction left unmatched. The CDR3 contains 13 residues. Germline values: CDR1 SNHLY, CDR2 FYNNEI. CDR3 nucleotides: TGTGCCGGCGGGACTAGCGGCGCAGATACGCAGTATTTT. Translating it yields CAGGTSGADTQYF. Full variable domain (outside the CDR3, taken from reference TRBV2 and TRBJ2-3): EPEVTQTPSHQVTQMGQEVILRCVPISNHLYFYWYRQILGQKVEFLVSFYNNEISEKSEIFDDQFSVERPDGSNFTLKIRSTKLEDSAMYFCAGGTSGADTQYFGPGTRLTVL.

The V gene is TRBV19, the J gene TRBJ2-1, with 7 positions matching TRBD2. Germline CDR1 and CDR2: LNHDA and SQIVND (reference sequence). This CDR3 comprises 15 residues. The J segment lost 6 bases and the V segment lost 5 bases, leaving 10 bases of the junction unmatched. The CDR3 DNA sequence: TGTGCCAGTAGTGGAGTTGGCGGGAGATTCAATGAGCAGTTCTTC. Its translation is CASSGVGGRFNEQFF.

The V gene is TRBV7-2, the J gene TRBJ2-3; no firm D call. The CDR3 runs to 14 residues. The V and J ends lost 1 base and 2 bases respectively, with 7 bases between them. Germline V gene lookup returns CDR1 SGHTA and CDR2 FQGNSA. In DNA, the CDR3 is TGTGCCAGCAGCTTAGTACTTCTCACAGATACGCAGTATTTT. This translates into CASSLVLLTDTQYF.

This clonotype showed up just a few times. The J gene is TRBJ1-1, the V gene TRBV20-1; 9 positions agree with TRBD1. Germline V gene lookup returns CDR1 DFQATT and CDR2 SNEGSKA (reference sequence). This CDR3 is 11 amino acids long. Germline trimming cut 6 bases from V and 6 bases from J; bases unmatched to any gene: 2. CDR3 region: CSANRGPEAFF. The CDR3 coding sequence is TGCAGTGCAAACAGGGGGCCTGAAGCTTTCTTT.

The gene calls are TRBV4-1 and TRBJ1-5; D is undetermined. Germline V gene sequence: CDR1 MGHRA, CDR2 YSYEKL. V lost 0 bases to trimming and J lost 6 bases, with 6 bases between them. This CDR3 region has 13 residues. CDR3 sequence (DNA): TGCGCCAGCAGCCAAGATGCGGGTCAGCCCCAGCATTTT. Translated: CASSQDAGQPQHF.

The chain combines TRBV20-1 with TRBJ1-2; 7 positions match TRBD1. The CDR3 runs 13 residues. V shed 5 bases and J 6 bases; nucleotides not matched to a gene: 9. CDR1 DFQATT and CDR2 SNEGSKA come from the germline V gene (reference sequence). This chain's CDR3 is CSARDRAVDGYTF. CDR3 DNA sequence: TGCAGTGCTCGCGACAGGGCCGTAGATGGCTACACCTTC.

The chain uses TRBV3-1 and TRBJ2-5, with TRBD2 as a possible D gene (6 bases). Trimming removed 1 base at V and 4 bases at J, with 13 bases between. Germline V CDR1 and CDR2: LGHDT, YNNKEL (reference sequence). The CDR3 contains 15 residues. DNA of the CDR3: TGTGCCAGCAGCCAAGGTCCGGGAGAAGGAGAGACCCAGTACTTC. Amino acids: CASSQGPGEGETQYF.

Comment on this clonotype: This sequence may be a read error, since a much larger clone differs from it by one base. The chain recombines TRBV5-1 with TRBJ1-5, with D perhaps TRBD1 (6 bases). There are 13 residues in the CDR3. V was pared by 0 bases and J by 5 bases, with 6 bases between. CDR1 SGHRS and CDR2 YFSETQ come from the germline V gene. The CDR3 DNA follows: TGCGCCAGCAGCTTGGGGGGGCATCAGCCCCAGCATTTT. Its translation: CASSLGGHQPQHF.

This chain uses TRBV6-2 or TRBV6-3 with TRBJ2-1; D is unresolved. The CDR3 contains 13 residues. The ends were cut back, 0 bases at V and 9 bases at J, with 9 bases in the middle. From germline, CDR1 is MNHEY and CDR2 SVGEGT. The CDR3 DNA reads TGTGCCAGCAGTTACTCGAATCAGCCTGAGCAGTTCTTC. Residues: CASSYSNQPEQFF.

In this sample, this clonotype turned up a few times. This sequence joins TRBV7-2 and TRBJ2-7; D remains unclear. From germline, CDR1 is SGHTA and CDR2 FQGNSA. V lost 1 base to trimming and J lost 6 bases, with 10 bases between them. The CDR3 length is 13 residues. CDR3 protein: CASSLGARGEQYF. The CDR3 region has the DNA TGTGCCAGCAGCTTAGGTGCTAGAGGCGAGCAGTACTTC. The variable domain in full, with the rest retrieved from reference TRBV7-2 and TRBJ2-7, is GAGVSQSPSNKVTEKGKDVELRCDPISGHTALYWYRQSLGQGLEFLIYFQGNSAPDKSGLPSDRFSAERTGGSVSTLTIQRTQQEDSAVYLCASSLGARGEQYFGPGTRLTVT.

This CDR3 is CAISRGQGIEETQYF. The CDR3 region has the DNA TGTGCCATCAGTCGGGGACAGGGTATCGAGGAGACCCAGTACTTC. The chain couples TRBV10-3 to TRBJ2-5; 9 bases map to TRBD1. V lost 5 bases to trimming and J lost 5 bases; unmatched junction nucleotides: 9. Looked up from germline, CDR1 is ENHRY and CDR2 is SYGVKD. CDR3 size: 15 residues.

J is TRBJ1-2 and V is TRBV27; D call uncertain. Germline lookup yields CDR1 MNHEY and CDR2 SMNVEV (reference sequence). V lost 5 bases to trimming and J lost 4 bases, with 14 bases between them. The length of the CDR3 is 14 residues. CDR3 sequence (DNA): TGTGCCAGCAGTCGGAATGACGGCCTCTATGGCTACACCTTC. Translation: CASSRNDGLYGYTF.

This clonotype is medium-sized. The chain uses TRBV9 and TRBJ2-2; a weak D match, TRBD1 (5 bases). The CDR3 runs to 14 residues. V shed 1 base and J shed 3 bases, with 7 bases lying between them. Germline-derived CDR1 and CDR2 are SGDLS and YYNGEE. Written as DNA, the CDR3 is TGTGCCAGCAGCGTACAGGGTTACACCGGGGAGCTGTTTTTT. As protein: CASSVQGYTGELFF.

This sequence joins TRBV20-1 and TRBJ2-2, with a possible D match to TRBD2 (5 bases). The germline CDR1 and CDR2 sequences are DFQATT and SNEGSKA (reference sequence). V shed 4 bases and J shed 0 bases, with 15 bases lying between them. CDR3 size: 16 residues. CDR3 sequence (DNA): TGCAGTGCTAAAAATCAGGAGGCCGCGAACACCGGGGAGCTGTTTTTT. It codes for CSAKNQEAANTGELFF.

This clonotype showed up just a few times. This chain connects TRBV15 to TRBJ2-1; 9 bases map to TRBD2. Trimming at V came to 1 base and at J to 7 bases, leaving 5 bases not matched to a gene. The CDR3 runs 15 residues. CDR1 is LNHNV and CDR2 is YYDKDF in the germline V gene (reference sequence). The DNA for the CDR3 is TGTGCCACCAGCAGAGCTCTAGCGGGGTCGAATGAGCAGTTCTTC. Translation gives CATSRALAGSNEQFF.

This clonotype came up a few times. The rearrangement uses TRBV20-1 and TRBJ1-5; tentatively, D is TRBD1 (6 bases). CDR3 length: 10 residues. The germline V and J ends were trimmed by 8 bases and 11 bases, with 13 bases remaining between them. Germline assignment: CDR1 DFQATT and CDR2 SNEGSKA (reference sequence). This CDR3 reads CSFLQGTQHF. CDR3 sequence (DNA): TGCAGTTTCCTACAGGGTACCCAGCATTTT.

This chain joins TRBV3-1 and TRBJ1-2, with 7 bases that match TRBD1. The CDR3 is made up of 16 amino acids. Germline V lookup: CDR1 LGHDT, CDR2 YNNKEL (reference sequence). Unmatched junction bases numbered 14, after V lost 4 bases and J lost 6 bases. Written as DNA, the CDR3 is TGTGCCAGCAGCCCGCGGACAGGCCTTCGACCCGATGGCTACACCTTC. Translation: CASSPRTGLRPDGYTF.